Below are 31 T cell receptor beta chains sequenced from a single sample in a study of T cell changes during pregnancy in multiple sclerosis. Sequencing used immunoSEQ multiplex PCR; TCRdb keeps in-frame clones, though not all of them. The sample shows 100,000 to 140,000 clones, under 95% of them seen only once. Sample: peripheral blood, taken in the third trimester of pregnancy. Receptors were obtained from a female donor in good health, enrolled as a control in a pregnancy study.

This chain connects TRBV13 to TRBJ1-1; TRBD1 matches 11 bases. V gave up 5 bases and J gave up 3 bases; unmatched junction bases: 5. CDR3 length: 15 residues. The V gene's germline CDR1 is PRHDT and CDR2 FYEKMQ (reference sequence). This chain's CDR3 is CASSLLGQGDTEAFF. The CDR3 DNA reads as TGTGCCAGCAGCCTACTGGGACAGGGGGACACTGAAGCTTTCTTT. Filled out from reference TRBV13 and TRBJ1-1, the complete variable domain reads AAGVIQSPRHLIKEKRETATLKCYPIPRHDTVYWYQQGPGQDPQFLISFYEKMQSDKGSIPDRFSAQQFSDYHSELNMSSLELGDSALYFCASSLLGQGDTEAFFGQGTRLTVV.

CDR3 coding DNA: TGTGCCAGCAGCTCCCGTGAGGGGGGGGGCTCCACAGATACGCAGTATTTT. The encoded protein is CASSSREGGGSTDTQYF. The V and J genes are TRBV4-2 and TRBJ2-3; D is possibly TRBD2 (7 bases). The CDR3 contains 17 residues. V was clipped by 5 bases and J by 2 bases, with 20 bases between them. Germline assignment: CDR1 LGHNA and CDR2 YNFKEQ.

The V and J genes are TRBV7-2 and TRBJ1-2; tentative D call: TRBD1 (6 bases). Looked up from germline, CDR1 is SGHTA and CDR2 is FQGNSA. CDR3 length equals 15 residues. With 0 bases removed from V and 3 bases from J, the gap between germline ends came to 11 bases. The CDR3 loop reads CASSLATGTDYGYTF. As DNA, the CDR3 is TGTGCCAGCAGCTTAGCTACAGGGACCGACTATGGCTACACCTTC.

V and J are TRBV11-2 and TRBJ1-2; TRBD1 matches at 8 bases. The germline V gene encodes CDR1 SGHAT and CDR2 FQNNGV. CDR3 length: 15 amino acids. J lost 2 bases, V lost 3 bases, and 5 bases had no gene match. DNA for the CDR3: TGTGCCAGCAGCTTTTGGACAGGGCAGAACTATGGCTACACCTTC. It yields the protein CASSFWTGQNYGYTF. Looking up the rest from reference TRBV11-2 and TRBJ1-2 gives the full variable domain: EAGVAQSPRYKIIEKRQSVAFWCNPISGHATLYWYQQILGQGPKLLIQFQNNGVVDDSQLPKDRFSAERLKGVDSTLKIQPAKLEDSAVYLCASSFWTGQNYGYTFGSGTRLTVV.

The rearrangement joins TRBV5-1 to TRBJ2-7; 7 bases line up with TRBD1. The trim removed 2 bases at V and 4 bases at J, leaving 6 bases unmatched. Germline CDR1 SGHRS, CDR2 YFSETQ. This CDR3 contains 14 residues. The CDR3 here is CASSFGQAVYEQYF. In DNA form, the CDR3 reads TGCGCCAGCAGCTTTGGACAGGCGGTATACGAGCAGTACTTC.

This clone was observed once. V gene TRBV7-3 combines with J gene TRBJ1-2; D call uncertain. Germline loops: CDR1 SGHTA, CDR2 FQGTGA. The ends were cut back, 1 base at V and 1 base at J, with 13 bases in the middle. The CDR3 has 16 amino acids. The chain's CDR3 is CASSLRTGNYNYGYTF. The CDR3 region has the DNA TGTGCCAGCAGCTTAAGGACGGGGAATTATAACTATGGCTACACCTTC.

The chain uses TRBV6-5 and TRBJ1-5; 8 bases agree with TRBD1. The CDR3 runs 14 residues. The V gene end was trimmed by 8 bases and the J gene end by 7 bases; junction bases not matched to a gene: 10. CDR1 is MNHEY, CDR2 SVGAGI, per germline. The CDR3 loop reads CASREWQGAQPQHF. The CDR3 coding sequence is TGTGCCAGCCGAGAATGGCAGGGGGCCCAGCCCCAGCATTTT.

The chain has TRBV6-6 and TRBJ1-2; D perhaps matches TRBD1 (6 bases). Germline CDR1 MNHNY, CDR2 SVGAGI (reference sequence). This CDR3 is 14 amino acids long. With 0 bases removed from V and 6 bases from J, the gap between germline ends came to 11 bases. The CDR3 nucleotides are TGTGCCAGCAGTTACTCCCCCAGGGGAAATGGCTACACCTTC. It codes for CASSYSPRGNGYTF.

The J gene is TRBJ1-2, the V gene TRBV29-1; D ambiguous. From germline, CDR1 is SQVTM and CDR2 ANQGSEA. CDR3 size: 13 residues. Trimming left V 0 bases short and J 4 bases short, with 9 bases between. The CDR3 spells CSVEEVSPYGYTF. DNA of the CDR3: TGCAGCGTTGAAGAAGTCAGTCCCTATGGCTACACCTTC.

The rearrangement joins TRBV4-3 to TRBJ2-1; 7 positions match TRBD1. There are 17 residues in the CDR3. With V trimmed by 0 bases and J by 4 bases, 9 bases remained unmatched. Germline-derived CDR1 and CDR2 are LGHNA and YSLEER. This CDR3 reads CASSQDLTGQIYNEQFF. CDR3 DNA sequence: TGCGCCAGCAGCCAAGATCTTACGGGACAGATATACAATGAGCAGTTCTTC.

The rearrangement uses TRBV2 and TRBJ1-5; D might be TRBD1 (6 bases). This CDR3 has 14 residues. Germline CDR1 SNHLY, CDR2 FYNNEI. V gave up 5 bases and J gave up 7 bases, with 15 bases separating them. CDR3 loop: CASSLQGTQQPQHF. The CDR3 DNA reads TGTGCCAGCAGTCTACAGGGAACACAGCAGCCCCAGCATTTT.

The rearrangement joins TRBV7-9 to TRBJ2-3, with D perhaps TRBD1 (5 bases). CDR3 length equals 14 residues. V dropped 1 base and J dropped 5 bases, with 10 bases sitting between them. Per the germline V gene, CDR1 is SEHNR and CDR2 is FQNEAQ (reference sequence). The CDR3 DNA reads TGTGCCAGCAGCTTAGGAGCTACAGGAGATACGCAGTATTTT. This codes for CASSLGATGDTQYF.

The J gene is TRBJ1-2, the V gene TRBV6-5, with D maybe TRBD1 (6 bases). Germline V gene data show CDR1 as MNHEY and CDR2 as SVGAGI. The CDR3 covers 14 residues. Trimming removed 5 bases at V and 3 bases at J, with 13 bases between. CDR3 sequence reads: CASSLQGADYGYTF. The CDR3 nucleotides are TGTGCCAGCAGTCTACAGGGAGCAGACTATGGCTACACCTTC.

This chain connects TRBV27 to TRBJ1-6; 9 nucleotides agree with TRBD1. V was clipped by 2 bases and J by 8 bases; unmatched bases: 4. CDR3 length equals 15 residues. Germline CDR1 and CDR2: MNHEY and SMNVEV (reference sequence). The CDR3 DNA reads TGTGCCAGCAGTTTAACAGGGGGCTGGGATTCACCCCTCCACTTT. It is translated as CASSLTGGWDSPLHF.

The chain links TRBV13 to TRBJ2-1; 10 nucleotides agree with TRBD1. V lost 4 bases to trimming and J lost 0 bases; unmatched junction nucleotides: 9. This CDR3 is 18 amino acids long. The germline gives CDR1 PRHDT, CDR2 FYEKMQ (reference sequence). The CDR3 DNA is TGTGCCAGCAGCTCCGGGACAGGGGATGAGAGCTCCTACAATGAGCAGTTCTTC. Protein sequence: CASSSGTGDESSYNEQFF.

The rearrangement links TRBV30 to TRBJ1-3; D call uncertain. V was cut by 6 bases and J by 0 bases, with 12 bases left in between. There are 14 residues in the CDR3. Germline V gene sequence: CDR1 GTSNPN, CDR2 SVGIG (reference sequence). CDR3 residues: CACNQLDSGNTIYF. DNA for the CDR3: TGTGCCTGCAATCAGCTAGACTCTGGAAACACCATATATTTT.

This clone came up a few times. CDR3 residues: CAWSVSRPAGEAFF. In DNA form, the CDR3 reads TGTGCCTGGAGTGTATCACGACCAGCGGGGGAAGCTTTCTTT. The gene calls are TRBV30 and TRBJ1-1; D gene uncertain. The CDR3 is made up of 14 amino acids. Trimming removed 0 bases at V and 8 bases at J, with 16 bases between. Germline-derived CDR1 and CDR2 are GTSNPN and SVGIG (reference sequence).

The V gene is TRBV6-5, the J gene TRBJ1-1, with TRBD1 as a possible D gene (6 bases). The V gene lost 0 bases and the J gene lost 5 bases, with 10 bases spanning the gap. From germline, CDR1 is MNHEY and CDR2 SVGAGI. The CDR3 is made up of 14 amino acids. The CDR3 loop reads CASSYSYRATEAFF. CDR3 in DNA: TGTGCCAGCAGTTACTCCTACAGGGCGACTGAAGCTTTCTTT.

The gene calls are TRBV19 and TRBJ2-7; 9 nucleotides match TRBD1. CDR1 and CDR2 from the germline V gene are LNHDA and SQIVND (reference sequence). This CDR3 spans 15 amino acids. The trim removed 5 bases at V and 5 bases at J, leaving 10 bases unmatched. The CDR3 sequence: CASSSPGTGSHEQYF. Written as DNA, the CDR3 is TGTGCCAGTAGTTCCCCCGGGACAGGGAGCCACGAGCAGTACTTC.

The CDR3 spells CASGLTGGYEQYF. The CDR3 DNA reads as TGTGCCAGCGGGCTAACAGGCGGCTACGAGCAGTACTTC. The rearrangement joins TRBV5-6 to TRBJ2-7, with D tentatively TRBD1 (5 bases). The CDR3 sequence is 13 residues long. V was clipped by 7 bases and J by 3 bases, with 14 bases between them. The germline CDR1 and CDR2 sequences are SGHDT and YYEEEE.

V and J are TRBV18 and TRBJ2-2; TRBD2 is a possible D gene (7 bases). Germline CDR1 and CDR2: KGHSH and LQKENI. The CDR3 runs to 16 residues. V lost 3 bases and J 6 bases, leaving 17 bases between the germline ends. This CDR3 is CASSPRGASPAGELFF. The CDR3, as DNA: TGTGCCAGCTCACCTCGGGGGGCCTCCCCCGCCGGGGAGCTGTTTTTT.

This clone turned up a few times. DNA for the CDR3: TGTGCCAGCAGCTTCCCAGGCTGGGACACTGAAGCTTTCTTT. This gives the protein CASSFPGWDTEAFF. The gene calls are TRBV5-4 and TRBJ1-1; no clear D. The ends were cut back, 2 bases at V and 3 bases at J, with 11 bases in the middle. Germline CDR1 and CDR2: SGHNT and YYREEE (reference sequence). The CDR3 spans 14 residues.

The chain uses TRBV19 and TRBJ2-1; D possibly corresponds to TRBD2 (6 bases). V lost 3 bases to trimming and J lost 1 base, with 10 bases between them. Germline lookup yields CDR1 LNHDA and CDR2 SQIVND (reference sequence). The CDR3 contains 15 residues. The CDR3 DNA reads TGTGCCAGTAGTATGTCGGGGGTATCCTACAATGAGCAGTTCTTC. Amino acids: CASSMSGVSYNEQFF.

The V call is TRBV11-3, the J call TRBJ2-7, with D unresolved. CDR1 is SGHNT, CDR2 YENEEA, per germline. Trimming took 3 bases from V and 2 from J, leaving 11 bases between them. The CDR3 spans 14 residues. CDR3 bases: TGTGCCAGCAGCTTTGGGCAAGGCCCCTACGAGCAGTACTTC. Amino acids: CASSFGQGPYEQYF. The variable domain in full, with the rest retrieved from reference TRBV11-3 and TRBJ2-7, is EAGVVQSPRYKIIEKKQPVAFWCNPISGHNTLYWYLQNLGQGPELLIRYENEEAVDDSQLPKDRFSAERLKGVDSTLKIQPAELGDSAVYLCASSFGQGPYEQYFGPGTRLTVT.

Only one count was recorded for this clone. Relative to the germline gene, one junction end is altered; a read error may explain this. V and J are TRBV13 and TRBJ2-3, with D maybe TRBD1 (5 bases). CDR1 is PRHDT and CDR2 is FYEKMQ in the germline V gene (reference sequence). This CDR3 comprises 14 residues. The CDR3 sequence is CASSLGARTDTQYF. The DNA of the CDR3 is TGTGCCAGCAGCCTAGGGGCTCGCACAGATACGCAGTATTTT. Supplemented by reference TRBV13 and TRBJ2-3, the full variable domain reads AAGVIQSPRHLIKEKRETATLKCYPIPRHDTVYWYQQGPGQDPQFLISFYEKMQSDKGSIPDRFSAQQFSDYHSELNMSSLELGDSALYFCASSLGARTDTQYFGPGTRLTVL.

DNA of the CDR3: TGTGCCAGCAGTGAATGGGGGGGCTCTGGAAACACCATATATTTT. This sequence encodes CASSEWGGSGNTIYF. This sequence joins TRBV25-1 and TRBJ1-3; maybe TRBD1 (5 bases). Germline CDR1 reads MGHDK; CDR2 reads SYGVNS. The V end was cut by 1 base, the J end by 0 bases, with 7 bases between. The CDR3 runs 15 residues.

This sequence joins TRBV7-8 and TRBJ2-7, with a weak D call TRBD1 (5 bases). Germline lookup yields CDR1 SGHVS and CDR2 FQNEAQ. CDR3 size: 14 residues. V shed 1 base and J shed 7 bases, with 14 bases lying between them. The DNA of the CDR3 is TGTGCCAGCAGCTTAGTCGGTAGGGGCGGTGAGCAGTACTTC. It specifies CASSLVGRGGEQYF.

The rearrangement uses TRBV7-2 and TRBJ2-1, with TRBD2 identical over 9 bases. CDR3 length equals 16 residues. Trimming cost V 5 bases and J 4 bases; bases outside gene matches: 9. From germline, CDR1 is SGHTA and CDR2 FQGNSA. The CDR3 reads CASSPTWAGGYNEQFF. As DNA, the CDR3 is TGTGCCAGCAGCCCCACCTGGGCGGGGGGGTACAATGAGCAGTTCTTC.

CDR3 amino acids: CASSLDPFRDRYYNEQFF. The CDR3, as DNA: TGTGCCAGCAGCTTAGACCCCTTCCGGGACAGGTACTACAATGAGCAGTTCTTC. This chain links TRBV7-9 with TRBJ2-1; 8 bases align to TRBD1. Trimming took 1 base from V and 3 from J; bases not matched to a gene: 11. The CDR3 covers 18 residues. Germline V gene sequence: CDR1 SEHNR, CDR2 FQNEAQ (reference sequence).

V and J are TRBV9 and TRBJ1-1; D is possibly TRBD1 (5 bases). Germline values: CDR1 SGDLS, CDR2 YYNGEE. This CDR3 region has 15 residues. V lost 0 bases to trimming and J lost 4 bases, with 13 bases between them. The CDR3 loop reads CASSVAEGLSTEAFF. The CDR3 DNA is TGTGCCAGCAGCGTAGCGGAGGGGTTGAGCACTGAAGCTTTCTTT.

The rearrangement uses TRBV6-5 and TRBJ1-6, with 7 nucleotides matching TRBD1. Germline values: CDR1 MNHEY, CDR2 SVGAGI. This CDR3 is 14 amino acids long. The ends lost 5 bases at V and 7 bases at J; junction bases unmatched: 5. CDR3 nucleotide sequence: TGTGCCAGCAGTGACCGGGACAGAAATTCACCCCTCCACTTT. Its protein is CASSDRDRNSPLHF.